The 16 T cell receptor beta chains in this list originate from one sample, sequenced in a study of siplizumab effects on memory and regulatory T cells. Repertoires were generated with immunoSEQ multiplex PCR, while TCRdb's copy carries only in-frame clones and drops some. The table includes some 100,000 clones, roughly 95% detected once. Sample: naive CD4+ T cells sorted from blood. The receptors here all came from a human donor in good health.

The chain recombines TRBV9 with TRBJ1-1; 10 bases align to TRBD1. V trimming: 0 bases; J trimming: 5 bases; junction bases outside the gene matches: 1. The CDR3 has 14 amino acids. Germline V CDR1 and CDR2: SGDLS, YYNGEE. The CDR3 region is CASSVGDRGTEAFF. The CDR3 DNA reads TGTGCCAGCAGCGTAGGGGACAGGGGAACTGAAGCTTTCTTT.

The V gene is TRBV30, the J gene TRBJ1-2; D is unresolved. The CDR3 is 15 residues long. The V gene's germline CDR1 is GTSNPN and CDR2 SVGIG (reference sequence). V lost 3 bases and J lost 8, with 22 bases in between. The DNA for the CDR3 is TGTGCCTGGAGAAGTAGGTTCCGGACGTCGGGCGGCTACACCTTC. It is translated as CAWRSRFRTSGGYTF.

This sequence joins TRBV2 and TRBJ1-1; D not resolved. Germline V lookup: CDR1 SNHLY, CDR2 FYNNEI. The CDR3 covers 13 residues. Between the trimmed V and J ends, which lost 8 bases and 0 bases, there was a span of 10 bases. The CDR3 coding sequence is TGTGCCAGCCTGGACTTCCTGAACACTGAAGCTTTCTTT. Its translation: CASLDFLNTEAFF.

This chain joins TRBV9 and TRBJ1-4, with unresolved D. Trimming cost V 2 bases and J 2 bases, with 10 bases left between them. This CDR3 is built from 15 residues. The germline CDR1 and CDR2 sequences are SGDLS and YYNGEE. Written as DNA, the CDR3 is TGTGCCAGCAGCGTGAGTGGCGGGACTAATGAAAAACTGTTTTTT. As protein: CASSVSGGTNEKLFF.

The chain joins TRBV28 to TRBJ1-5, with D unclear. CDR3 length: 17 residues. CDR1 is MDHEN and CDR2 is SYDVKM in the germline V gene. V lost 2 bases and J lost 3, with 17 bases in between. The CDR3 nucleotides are TGTGCCAGCAGTTTAGGGATCGCTCCTACAGCCAATCAGCCCCAGCATTTT. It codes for CASSLGIAPTANQPQHF.

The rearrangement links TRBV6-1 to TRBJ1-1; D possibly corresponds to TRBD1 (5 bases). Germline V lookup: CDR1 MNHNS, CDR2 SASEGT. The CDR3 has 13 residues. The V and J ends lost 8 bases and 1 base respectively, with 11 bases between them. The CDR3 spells CASQAQGNTEAFF. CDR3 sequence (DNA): TGTGCCAGCCAGGCCCAGGGGAACACTGAAGCTTTCTTT.

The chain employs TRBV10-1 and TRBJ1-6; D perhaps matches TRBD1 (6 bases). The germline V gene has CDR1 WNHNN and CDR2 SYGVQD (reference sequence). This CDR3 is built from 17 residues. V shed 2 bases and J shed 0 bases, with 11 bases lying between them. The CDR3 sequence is CASSEGGQRSYNSPLHF. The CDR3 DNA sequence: TGCGCCAGCAGTGAGGGCGGACAGCGCTCCTATAATTCACCCCTCCACTTT.

In nucleotides, the CDR3 is TGCGCCAGCAGCCAGACAGGCGACGTTTTCGGAAAACTGTTTTTT. Protein sequence: CASSQTGDVFGKLFF. The chain employs TRBV4-1 and TRBJ1-4, with D possibly matching TRBD1 (6 bases). CDR3 length equals 15 residues. Per the germline V gene, CDR1 is MGHRA and CDR2 is YSYEKL. V lost 3 bases, J lost 10 bases, and 18 bases lay in between.

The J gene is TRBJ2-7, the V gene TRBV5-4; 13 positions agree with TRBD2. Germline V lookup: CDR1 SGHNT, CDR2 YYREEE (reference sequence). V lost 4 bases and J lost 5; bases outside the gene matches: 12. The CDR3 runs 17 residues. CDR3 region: CASSLYQTSGGIHEQYF. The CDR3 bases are TGTGCCAGCAGCCTATATCAGACTAGCGGGGGGATCCACGAGCAGTACTTC.

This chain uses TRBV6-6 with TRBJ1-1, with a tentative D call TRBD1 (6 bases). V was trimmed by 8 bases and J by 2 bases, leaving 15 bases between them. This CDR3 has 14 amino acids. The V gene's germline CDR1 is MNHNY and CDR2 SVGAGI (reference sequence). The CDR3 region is CASYVLQGNTEAFF. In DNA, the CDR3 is TGTGCCAGCTATGTGCTACAGGGAAACACTGAAGCTTTCTTT.

CDR3 loop: CAWSVIWTASSYEQYF. The DNA for the CDR3 is TGTGCCTGGAGTGTAATTTGGACCGCGAGCTCCTACGAGCAGTACTTC. The chain links TRBV30 to TRBJ2-7; no clear D. The germline V and J ends were trimmed by 0 bases and 0 bases, with 15 bases remaining between them. From germline, CDR1 is GTSNPN and CDR2 SVGIG (reference sequence). This CDR3 comprises 16 residues.

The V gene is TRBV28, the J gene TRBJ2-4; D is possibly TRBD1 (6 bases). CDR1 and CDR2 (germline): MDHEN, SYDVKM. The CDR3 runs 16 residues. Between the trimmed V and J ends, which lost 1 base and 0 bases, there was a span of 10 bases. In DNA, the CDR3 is TGTGCCAGCAGTTTATCTGGACAGATAGCCAAAAACATTCAGTACTTC. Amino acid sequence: CASSLSGQIAKNIQYF.

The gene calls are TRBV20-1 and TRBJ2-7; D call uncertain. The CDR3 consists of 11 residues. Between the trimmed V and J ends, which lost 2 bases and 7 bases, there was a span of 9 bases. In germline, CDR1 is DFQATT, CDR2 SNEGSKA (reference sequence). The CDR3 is CSARLGGEQYF. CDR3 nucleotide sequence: TGCAGTGCTAGACTAGGTGGGGAGCAGTACTTC.

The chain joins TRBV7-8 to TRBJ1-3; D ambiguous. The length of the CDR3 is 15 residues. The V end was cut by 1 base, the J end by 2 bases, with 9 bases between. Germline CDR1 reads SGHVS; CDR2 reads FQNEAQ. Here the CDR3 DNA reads TGTGCCAGCAGCTTAGTAGCCGGGGCTGGAAACACCATATATTTT. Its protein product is CASSLVAGAGNTIYF.

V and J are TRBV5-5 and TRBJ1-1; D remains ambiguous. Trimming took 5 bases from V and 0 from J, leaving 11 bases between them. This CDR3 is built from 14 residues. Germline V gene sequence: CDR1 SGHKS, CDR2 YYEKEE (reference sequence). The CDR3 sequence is CASRNAGLNTEAFF. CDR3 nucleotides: TGTGCCAGCAGAAACGCAGGTTTGAACACTGAAGCTTTCTTT.

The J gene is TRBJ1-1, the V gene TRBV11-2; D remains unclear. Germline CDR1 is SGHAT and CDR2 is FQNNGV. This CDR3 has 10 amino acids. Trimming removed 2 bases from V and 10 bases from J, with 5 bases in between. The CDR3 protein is CASSLSGAFF. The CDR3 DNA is TGTGCCAGCAGCTTATCGGGAGCTTTCTTT.